These 25 T cell receptor beta chains were all obtained from the same sample, sequenced in a study of response to subunit inactivated influenza vaccine. TCRdb itself ran the RT-PCR reads through MiXCR, one entry per CDR3 protein. The sample holds around 490,000 distinct CDR3 sequences, about 8% seen once. The sequences come from PBMCs from blood, collected less than 30 months after vaccination. The receptor source for this set is a man aged 50 to 69 who received an inactivated influenza vaccine.

Worth noting for this clonotype: A much larger clone differs from this one at a single base, so this may be a read error. The gene calls are TRBV29-1 and TRBJ2-7; 7 bases fit TRBD2. V gave up 2 bases and J gave up 6 bases; unmatched junction bases: 7. Germline CDR1 SQVTM, CDR2 ANQGSEA. The CDR3 totals 13 residues. The CDR3 sequence is CSVEQLTGGEQYF. DNA of the CDR3: TGCAGCGTTGAACAACTAACGGGAGGCGAGCAGTACTTC.

The V gene is TRBV7-9, the J gene TRBJ1-1, with a tentative D call TRBD1 (5 bases). Germline CDR1 and CDR2: SEHNR and FQNEAQ (reference sequence). The CDR3 loop spans 14 amino acids. V lost 3 bases to trimming and J lost 1 base, with 9 bases between them. CDR3: CASSFHQGNTEAFF. The CDR3 DNA follows: TGTGCCAGCAGCTTCCATCAGGGGAACACTGAAGCTTTCTTT.

This clonotype was detected only a few times. The chain uses TRBV28 and TRBJ2-1; 11 bases line up with TRBD1. The CDR3 has 18 amino acids. Germline lookup yields CDR1 MDHEN and CDR2 SYDVKM. Unmatched junction bases numbered 7, after V lost 3 bases and J lost 0 bases. The CDR3 is CASSLTAGTGGSYNEQFF. DNA for the CDR3: TGTGCCAGCAGTTTGACCGCCGGGACAGGGGGCTCCTACAATGAGCAGTTCTTC.

This clonotype was picked up a small number of times. The gene calls are TRBV28 and TRBJ2-7, with D possibly TRBD1 on 6 matching bases. The CDR3 covers 13 residues. Germline CDR1 and CDR2: MDHEN and SYDVKM. The DNA for the CDR3 is TGTGCAGCTAAACAGGGTAGGTCCTACGAGCAGTACTTC. Translating it yields CAAKQGRSYEQYF.

This clonotype was seen only a few times. The chain's CDR3 is CAWSVLGARNGYTF. DNA for the CDR3: TGTGCCTGGAGTGTACTGGGGGCTCGGAATGGCTACACCTTC. This sequence joins TRBV30 and TRBJ1-2; D is perhaps TRBD1 (6 bases). The CDR3 is 14 residues long. Trimming shortened V by 0 bases and J by 6 bases, and 14 bases separated the two germline ends. The germline gives CDR1 GTSNPN, CDR2 SVGIG (reference sequence).

This clonotype was detected only a few times. The J gene is TRBJ2-7, the V gene TRBV28; 9 positions agree with TRBD1. Losses at the gene ends were 6 bases for V and 4 bases for J; bases not matched to a gene: 13. The CDR3 consists of 16 residues. Germline V CDR1 and CDR2: MDHEN, SYDVKM. The CDR3 region has the DNA TGTGCCAGCAGATCTCCCCCGGGACAGGGTCTTTACGAGCAGTACTTC. Translating gives CASRSPPGQGLYEQYF.

The rearrangement links TRBV28 to TRBJ2-2; 7 bases line up with TRBD2. This CDR3 comprises 12 residues. With 8 bases clipped from V and 6 bases from J, the junction kept 3 bases outside the gene matches. Germline V gives CDR1 MDHEN, CDR2 SYDVKM. The CDR3 sequence is CASWGGAGELFF. In DNA form, the CDR3 reads TGTGCCAGCTGGGGAGGGGCCGGGGAGCTGTTTTTT.

This clonotype has a count of ten or more. This rearrangement joins TRBV5-5 to TRBJ2-7; D call uncertain. This CDR3 spans 13 amino acids. With 1 base removed from V and 4 bases from J, the gap between germline ends came to 9 bases. Per the germline V gene, CDR1 is SGHKS and CDR2 is YYEKEE (reference sequence). The CDR3: CASSLSWGYEQYF. Written as DNA, the CDR3 is TGTGCCAGCAGCTTGTCGTGGGGATACGAGCAGTACTTC.

This clonotype has at least ten counts. The J gene is TRBJ2-3, the V gene TRBV29-1; the D gene is possibly TRBD2 (5 bases). The germline V gene encodes CDR1 SQVTM and CDR2 ANQGSEA. V gave up 4 bases and J gave up 5 bases, with 10 bases separating them. This CDR3 is 12 amino acids long. In nucleotides, the CDR3 is TGCAGCGTTGTGGGAGAAATAGATACGCAGTATTTT. Translation gives CSVVGEIDTQYF.

The gene calls are TRBV12-3 or TRBV12-4 and TRBJ2-2; 7 bases match TRBD2. This CDR3 contains 14 residues. V dropped 3 bases and J dropped 6; count of bases not matched to a gene: 4. For the CDR3, the DNA is TGTGCCAGCAGTTTCCCAGGGAGGGCCGGGGAGCTGTTTTTT. This encodes CASSFPGRAGELFF.

This clonotype turned up a few times. The chain couples TRBV9 to TRBJ2-2; unclear D gene. The CDR3 covers 18 residues. Germline CDR1 reads SGDLS; CDR2 reads YYNGEE. With 3 bases removed from V and 1 base from J, the gap between germline ends came to 19 bases. The CDR3 DNA is TGTGCCAGCAGCGCCGGCGGACGTACCAGGCTGAACACCGGGGAGCTGTTTTTT. Amino acid sequence: CASSAGGRTRLNTGELFF.

The sample holds many counts of this clonotype. The chain carries TRBV20-1 and TRBJ2-1, with 13 bases lining up with TRBD2. The V segment lost 0 bases and the J segment 9 bases; nucleotides outside the gene matches: 8. The CDR3 runs to 16 residues. Germline assignment: CDR1 DFQATT and CDR2 SNEGSKA (reference sequence). The CDR3 DNA follows: TGCAGTGCTAGAGATCGGACTAGCGGGAGTTGGGGTGAGCAGTTCTTC. It translates to CSARDRTSGSWGEQFF.

This clonotype was found many times. The V gene is TRBV9, the J gene TRBJ2-5; 7 bases fit TRBD2. The germline V gene has CDR1 SGDLS and CDR2 YYNGEE. This CDR3 contains 14 residues. The V and J ends lost 2 bases and 2 bases, in that order; junction bases with no gene match: 3. DNA of the CDR3: TGTGCCAGCAGCGTGGCTAGCGGACAAGAGACCCAGTACTTC. This sequence encodes CASSVASGQETQYF.

The chain is built from TRBV5-1 and TRBJ1-2; TRBD1 agrees at 7 bases. Per germline, CDR1 SGHRS and CDR2 YFSETQ. V lost 4 bases to trimming and J lost 8 bases; unmatched junction nucleotides: 17. The CDR3 has 16 amino acids. CDR3 protein: CASSPTWTARGSGYTF. The CDR3 region has the DNA TGCGCCAGCAGCCCGACGTGGACGGCCAGGGGGTCCGGCTACACCTTC.

This clonotype was found a few times. The genes are TRBV7-2 and TRBJ1-2; D uncertain. CDR1 SGHTA and CDR2 FQGNSA come from the germline V gene. This CDR3 has 16 amino acids. V was pared by 1 base and J by 2 bases, with 14 bases between. Written as DNA, the CDR3 is TGTGCCAGCAGCTTAGACTCGGTCTCCCCCAACTATGGCTACACCTTC. As protein: CASSLDSVSPNYGYTF.

This sequence joins TRBV21-1 and TRBJ2-1; the table assigns TRBD1, which was not confirmed against the DNA. TRBV21-1 is a pseudogene segment. The CDR3 is 21 residues long. Written as DNA, the CDR3 is TGTGCCAGCAGCAAAGCTGGTAGGACAGATCCCCCAGGTTTGACCTACGATGAGCAGTTCTTC. Protein sequence: CASSKAGRTDPPGLTYDEQFF.

This clonotype was counted between two and nine times. This chain uses TRBV7-9 with TRBJ1-5; 7 nucleotides line up with TRBD1. CDR1 and CDR2 from the germline V gene are SEHNR and FQNEAQ (reference sequence). Trimming cost V 8 bases and J 6 bases; bases outside gene matches: 4. CDR3 length: 12 residues. The CDR3 region has the DNA TGTGCCAGCGACAGGGAAGGTCAGCCCCAGCATTTT. Its translation is CASDREGQPQHF.

This clonotype was counted only a few times. V gene TRBV2 combines with J gene TRBJ2-2; 12 nucleotides match TRBD1. The ends lost 7 bases at V and 4 bases at J; junction bases unmatched: 13. Per the germline V gene, CDR1 is SNHLY and CDR2 is FYNNEI. This CDR3 contains 18 residues. This CDR3 is CASTPTRDRGPSTGELFF. CDR3 coding DNA: TGTGCCAGCACCCCAACGCGGGACAGGGGGCCGAGCACCGGGGAGCTGTTTTTT.

With regard to this clonotype: A read error is possible here, since a much larger clone lies one base away. The rearrangement uses TRBV2 and TRBJ2-5; tentatively, D is TRBD1 or TRBD2 (5 bases each). The CDR3 consists of 14 residues. Looked up from germline, CDR1 is SNHLY and CDR2 is FYNNEI. CDR3 sequence reads: CAGNTRGYQETQNF. CDR3 DNA sequence: TGTGCCGGAAATACTAGGGGATACCAAGAGACCCAGAACTTC. The variable domain in full, with the rest retrieved from reference TRBV2 and TRBJ2-5, is EPEVTQTPSHQVTQMGQEVILRCVPISNHLYFYWYRQILGQKVEFLVSFYNNEISEKSEIFDDQFSVERPDGSNFTLKIRSTKLEDSAMYFCAGNTRGYQETQNFGPGTRLLVL.

This clonotype was seen many times. J is TRBJ2-4 and V is TRBV2; D gene uncertain. CDR3 size: 12 residues. From germline, CDR1 is SNHLY and CDR2 FYNNEI. V was cut by 1 base and J by 15 bases, with 13 bases left in between. CDR3 coding DNA: TGTGCCAGCAGTGAAGAACGCCCTGGTGGGTACTTC. Translating it yields CASSEERPGGYF. Complete variable domain (other parts from reference TRBV2 and TRBJ2-4): EPEVTQTPSHQVTQMGQEVILRCVPISNHLYFYWYRQILGQKVEFLVSFYNNEISEKSEIFDDQFSVERPDGSNFTLKIRSTKLEDSAMYFCASSEERPGGYFGAGTRLSVL.

This clonotype was seen many times. The chain recombines TRBV5-1 with TRBJ2-1, with 7 bases aligning to TRBD1. V was clipped by 4 bases and J by 1 base; unmatched bases: 2. Germline values: CDR1 SGHRS, CDR2 YFSETQ. The CDR3 is 14 residues long. For the CDR3, the DNA is TGCGCCAGCAGCGCGGACAGGTCCTACAATGAGCAGTTCTTC. Translation gives CASSADRSYNEQFF.

This clonotype was found a few times. The chain couples TRBV12-3 or TRBV12-4 to TRBJ2-2; no firm D call. V was cut by 11 bases and J by 6 bases, with 25 bases left in between. The CDR3 has 16 residues. CDR3 DNA: TGTGCCTCATTAGGCTCGGACGTCTACGGGTCCGGGGAGCTGTTTTTT. As protein: CASLGSDVYGSGELFF.

About this clonotype itself: This sequence may be a read error, since a much larger clone differs from it by one base. This chain connects TRBV20-1 to TRBJ1-1, with 8 bases that match TRBD1. V gave up 8 bases and J gave up 6 bases; unmatched junction bases: 11. This CDR3 spans 13 amino acids. Per the germline V gene, CDR1 is DFQATT and CDR2 is SNEGSKA (reference sequence). The chain's CDR3 is CSTLGLRGPEAFF. Written as DNA, the CDR3 is TGCAGTACGCTTGGACTCAGGGGGCCTGAAGCTTTCTTT.

This clonotype was seen at least ten times. The chain combines TRBV5-1 with TRBJ2-2, with 7 bases that match TRBD1. Per germline, CDR1 SGHRS and CDR2 YFSETQ. The CDR3 covers 15 residues. V trimming: 4 bases; J trimming: 4 bases; junction bases outside the gene matches: 7. In DNA, the CDR3 is TGCGCCAGCAGCGTGACAGGGTCGGCCACCGGGGAGCTGTTTTTT. Protein sequence: CASSVTGSATGELFF. The variable domain in full, completed from reference TRBV5-1 and TRBJ2-2, reads KAGVTQTPRYLIKTRGQQVTLSCSPISGHRSVSWYQQTPGQGLQFLFEYFSETQRNKGNFPGRFSGRQFSNSRSEMNVSTLELGDSALYLCASSVTGSATGELFFGEGSRLTVL.

The genes are TRBV7-3 and TRBJ2-1; 8 positions agree with TRBD2. CDR1 is SGHTA, CDR2 FQGTGA, per germline. The CDR3 has 14 residues. Trimming took 5 bases from V and 10 from J; bases not matched to a gene: 10. The CDR3 coding sequence is TGTGCCAGCAGCCGAGGGCGGTCGGGAGGGGAGCAGTTCTTC. Residues: CASSRGRSGGEQFF.